One and the same sample provided the 13 T cell receptor beta chains below, sequenced in a study of cytomegalovirus exposure and HLA in healthy donors. Assay: immunoSEQ multiplex PCR; the TCRdb copy retains only in-frame clones and omits some. In the table there are about 64,000 clones, 75% to 90% of which are singletons. Source material: PBMCs. The receptors were gathered from a woman younger than 30 in good health and CMV-seronegative.

V is TRBV29-1 and J is TRBJ1-2; D possibly corresponds to TRBD1 (6 bases). Per germline, CDR1 SQVTM and CDR2 ANQGSEA. Trimming cost V 5 bases and J 5 bases, with 21 bases left between them. This CDR3 region has 15 residues. CDR3 DNA: TGCAGCGTTCAACAGGGTCGCCTTTTAAGGTATGGCTACACCTTC. The encoded protein is CSVQQGRLLRYGYTF.

The V and J genes are TRBV5-5 and TRBJ1-5; no clear D gene. Trimming cost V 4 bases and J 7 bases, with 12 bases left between them. Germline loops: CDR1 SGHKS, CDR2 YYEKEE (reference sequence). The CDR3 totals 13 residues. Written as DNA, the CDR3 is TGTGCCAGCAGCCCGGGTTCCGAACAGCCCCAGCATTTT. The encoded protein is CASSPGSEQPQHF.

The chain links TRBV28 to TRBJ1-2, with 7 nucleotides matching TRBD1. CDR1 and CDR2 from the germline V gene are MDHEN and SYDVKM. The length of the CDR3 is 15 residues. V shed 7 bases and J 5 bases; nucleotides not matched to a gene: 13. The CDR3 reads CASTLHTGTVYGYTF. In nucleotides, the CDR3 is TGTGCCAGCACCCTCCATACCGGGACAGTTTATGGCTACACCTTC.

This rearrangement joins TRBV9 to TRBJ1-2, with D possibly matching TRBD1 (5 bases). The CDR3 runs to 14 residues. V dropped 6 bases and J dropped 4 bases, with 16 bases sitting between them. Germline lookup yields CDR1 SGDLS and CDR2 YYNGEE. In nucleotides, the CDR3 is TGTGCCAGCAACAACTTGGGGGGAGGCTATGGCTACACCTTC. Protein sequence: CASNNLGGGYGYTF.

The chain recombines TRBV7-2 with TRBJ2-5; 8 nucleotides line up with TRBD2. The CDR3 runs to 13 residues. The V and J ends lost 4 bases and 7 bases, in that order; junction bases with no gene match: 5. Germline-derived CDR1 and CDR2 are SGHTA and FQGNSA. The CDR3: CASSSGGDGTQYF. In DNA form, the CDR3 reads TGTGCCAGCAGCTCGGGGGGGGACGGGACCCAGTACTTC.

J is TRBJ2-7 and V is TRBV9; TRBD1 matches 8 bases. This CDR3 has 16 residues. Germline-derived CDR1 and CDR2 are SGDLS and YYNGEE. V trimming: 0 bases; J trimming: 1 base; junction bases outside the gene matches: 6. CDR3 DNA: TGTGCCAGCAGCGTAGGCGGGACAGGAGGATCCTACGAGCAGTACTTC. Translation: CASSVGGTGGSYEQYF. The full variable domain, with the rest looked up from reference TRBV9 and TRBJ2-7, is DSGVTQTPKHLITATGQRVTLRCSPRSGDLSVYWYQQSLDQGLQFLIQYYNGEERAKGNILERFSAQQFPDLHSELNLSSLELGDSALYFCASSVGGTGGSYEQYFGPGTRLTVT.

As to this clone: One end of the junction fails to match germline, which may point to a read error. The V gene is TRBV7-8, the J gene TRBJ1-1; perhaps TRBD1 as D (6 bases). Per germline, CDR1 SGHVS and CDR2 FQNEAQ. The CDR3 has 16 amino acids. The CDR3 DNA follows: TGTGCCAGCAGCCCCCGGACAGCGAGTCTGAAAACTGAAGCTTTCTTT. Translated, it gives CASSPRTASLKTEAFF.

V usage is TRBV4-2 and J usage is TRBJ2-3; D might be TRBD2 (6 bases). Germline assignment: CDR1 LGHNA and CDR2 YNFKEQ. The V gene lost 0 bases and the J gene lost 3 bases, with 13 bases spanning the gap. CDR3 length: 16 residues. In DNA form, the CDR3 reads TGTGCCAGCAGCCAAGAAGTCGCTAGCGAAACAGATACGCAGTATTTT. Its translation is CASSQEVASETDTQYF.

The V and J genes are TRBV6-4 and TRBJ2-2, with a weak D call TRBD1 (6 bases). Looked up from germline, CDR1 is MRHNA and CDR2 is SNTAGT. Trimming cost V 5 bases and J 3 bases, with 16 bases left between them. The CDR3 has 16 residues. CDR3 sequence: CASSPTTGDYTGELFF. The DNA of the CDR3 is TGTGCCAGCAGTCCCACGACAGGCGATTACACCGGGGAGCTGTTTTTT.

The J gene is TRBJ1-5, the V gene TRBV29-1; weak D call: TRBD1 (6 bases). The CDR3 extends over 13 amino acids. V was pared by 6 bases and J by 1 base, with 10 bases between. Looked up from germline, CDR1 is SQVTM and CDR2 is ANQGSEA. The CDR3 here is CSVARGSNQPQHF. As DNA, the CDR3 is TGCAGCGTAGCCAGGGGAAGCAATCAGCCCCAGCATTTT.

V and J are TRBV4-2 and TRBJ1-2; 8 bases line up with TRBD1. This CDR3 is built from 14 residues. Trimming cost V 1 base and J 6 bases; bases outside gene matches: 4. Germline V gives CDR1 LGHNA, CDR2 YNFKEQ. CDR3 DNA: TGTGCCAGCAGCCAAGTCCAGGGGGCAGATGGCTACACCTTC. This translates into CASSQVQGADGYTF.

The chain is built from TRBV27 and TRBJ2-7; TRBD1 agrees at 7 bases. The trim removed 4 bases at V and 2 bases at J, leaving 11 bases unmatched. This CDR3 is built from 16 residues. Germline lookup yields CDR1 MNHEY and CDR2 SMNVEV (reference sequence). CDR3 in DNA: TGTGCCAGCAGTTCGCCCCTCCGGGACAGACCCTACGAGCAGTACTTC. Its protein is CASSSPLRDRPYEQYF.

The chain joins TRBV27 to TRBJ1-5; 7 bases are a match to TRBD1. This CDR3 spans 14 amino acids. Trimming removed 5 bases from V and 5 bases from J; junction bases left unmatched: 6. Germline assignment: CDR1 MNHEY and CDR2 SMNVEV (reference sequence). CDR3 in DNA: TGTGCCAGCAGTCGCCGACAGGGTGATCAGCCCCAGCATTTT. Encoded protein: CASSRRQGDQPQHF.